The 32 T cell receptor beta chains in this list originate from one sample, sequenced in a study of blood T cell repertoires in COVID-19. Sequencing used immunoSEQ multiplex PCR; TCRdb keeps in-frame clones, though not all of them. The sample lists 150,000 or so clones, 84% occurring once. The specimen sequenced was peripheral blood. Receptor source: a middle-aged man who had recovered from COVID-19.

The genes are TRBV28 and TRBJ1-2; 7 bases are shared with TRBD1. The V gene end was trimmed by 6 bases and the J gene end by 5 bases; junction bases not matched to a gene: 3. Germline V gene data show CDR1 as MDHEN and CDR2 as SYDVKM. This CDR3 has 12 residues. CDR3 sequence reads: CASRTGHYGYTF. In DNA, the CDR3 is TGTGCCAGCAGGACAGGGCATTATGGCTACACCTTC.

Regarding this clone: In the same sample, other DNA sequences code for this CDR3. The rearrangement joins TRBV27 to TRBJ2-3, with 7 bases that match TRBD2. The CDR3 sequence is 14 residues long. Germline assignment: CDR1 MNHEY and CDR2 SMNVEV (reference sequence). The V segment lost 3 bases and the J segment 0 bases; nucleotides outside the gene matches: 0. The chain's CDR3 is CASSFSGSTDTQYF. CDR3 coding DNA: TGTGCCAGCAGTTTTAGCGGGAGCACAGATACGCAGTATTTT.

The chain links TRBV6-5 to TRBJ1-2, with D possibly matching TRBD1 (5 bases). The germline V gene encodes CDR1 MNHEY and CDR2 SVGAGI. CDR3 length equals 11 residues. The V and J ends lost 7 bases and 9 bases respectively, with 12 bases between them. The CDR3 is CASTPGGSYTF. CDR3 DNA sequence: TGTGCCAGCACCCCTGGGGGGAGCTACACCTTC.

The V gene is TRBV5-6, the J gene TRBJ2-4; TRBD1 agrees at 8 bases. The CDR3 length is 15 residues. Germline CDR1 and CDR2: SGHDT and YYEEEE. The V and J ends lost 0 bases and 1 base, in that order; junction bases with no gene match: 0. The CDR3 loop reads CASSLGTGAKNIQYF. In DNA, the CDR3 is TGTGCCAGCAGCTTGGGGACAGGGGCCAAAAACATTCAGTACTTC. Variable domain in full (rest from reference TRBV5-6 and TRBJ2-4): DAGVTQSPTHLIKTRGQQVTLRCSPKSGHDTVSWYQQALGQGPQFIFQYYEEEERQRGNFPDRFSGHQFPNYSSELNVNALLLGDSALYLCASSLGTGAKNIQYFGAGTRLSVL.

This rearrangement joins TRBV20-1 to TRBJ1-6; TRBD1 might be the D (5 bases). The CDR3 is 14 residues long. CDR1 and CDR2 from the germline V gene are DFQATT and SNEGSKA (reference sequence). V was clipped by 3 bases and J by 10 bases, with 16 bases between them. The CDR3 loop is CSASAGWERSPLHF. The CDR3 DNA follows: TGCAGTGCTAGTGCAGGGTGGGAACGGTCACCCCTCCACTTT.

The CDR3 DNA reads as TGTGCCAGTAGTATCCAGGGTTATTCACCCCTCCACTTT. Translation: CASSIQGYSPLHF. The genes are TRBV19 and TRBJ1-6; a weak D match, TRBD1 (5 bases). Germline V gene lookup returns CDR1 LNHDA and CDR2 SQIVND (reference sequence). This CDR3 contains 13 residues. The V and J ends lost 3 bases and 8 bases respectively, with 8 bases between them.

The CDR3 sequence: CASSLAGPYNEQFF. The CDR3 DNA sequence: TGTGCCAGCAGTTTAGCTGGCCCCTACAATGAGCAGTTCTTC. The gene calls are TRBV27 and TRBJ2-1; no firm D call. V was trimmed by 2 bases and J by 2 bases, leaving 7 bases between them. This CDR3 is built from 14 residues. Germline V gene sequence: CDR1 MNHEY, CDR2 SMNVEV (reference sequence).

This clone was detected only a few times. This chain links TRBV6-2 or TRBV6-3 with TRBJ2-3; a weak D match, TRBD2 (6 bases). CDR1 and CDR2 from the germline V gene are MNHEY and SVGEGT. Deletions cut 5 bases from V and 9 bases from J, with 15 bases between. The CDR3 contains 13 residues. The CDR3 DNA sequence: TGTGCCAGCAGTCGGACTACTGCCGGGACGCAGTATTTT. Encoded protein: CASSRTTAGTQYF.

This chain connects TRBV6-4 to TRBJ1-1, with TRBD1 identical over 7 bases. This CDR3 contains 17 residues. CDR1 is MRHNA, CDR2 SNTAGT, per germline. V lost 8 bases and J lost 0; bases outside the gene matches: 15. The CDR3 is CASPTRDRKYMNTEAFF. The CDR3, as DNA: TGTGCCAGCCCCACCCGGGACAGAAAGTACATGAACACTGAAGCTTTCTTT.

The chain uses TRBV14 and TRBJ1-2, with D possibly being TRBD1 (5 bases). CDR1 SGHDN and CDR2 FVKESK come from the germline V gene. This CDR3 is built from 13 residues. Trimming shortened V by 1 base and J by 4 bases, and 7 bases separated the two germline ends. The CDR3: CASSQAGGYGYTF. The CDR3 bases are TGTGCCAGCAGCCAAGCCGGGGGCTATGGCTACACCTTC.

The chain joins TRBV29-1 to TRBJ2-7; TRBD2 might be the D (6 bases). This CDR3 spans 14 amino acids. The V gene lost 3 bases and the J gene lost 2 bases, with 14 bases spanning the gap. Germline loops: CDR1 SQVTM, CDR2 ANQGSEA. This CDR3 reads CSVEGLGGPYEQYF. CDR3 in DNA: TGCAGCGTTGAGGGGCTGGGGGGACCCTACGAGCAGTACTTC.

The chain joins TRBV19 to TRBJ1-2; D gene uncertain. The CDR3 consists of 11 residues. V lost 8 bases, J lost 3 bases, and 7 bases lay in between. Germline CDR1 LNHDA, CDR2 SQIVND (reference sequence). CDR3 coding DNA: TGTGCCAGTGAGCGGGACTATGGCTACACCTTC. Amino acids: CASERDYGYTF.

The rearrangement joins TRBV18 to TRBJ1-5, with TRBD1 as a possible D gene (5 bases). V was cut by 4 bases and J by 5 bases, with 12 bases left in between. The V gene's germline CDR1 is KGHSH and CDR2 LQKENI. The CDR3 length is 14 residues. In DNA form, the CDR3 reads TGTGCCAGCTCACTTCAGTGGGGGGATCAGCCCCAGCATTTT. This encodes CASSLQWGDQPQHF.

The V and J genes are TRBV7-9 and TRBJ1-1, with D perhaps TRBD1 (5 bases). Trimming removed 10 bases from V and 6 bases from J, with 18 bases in between. The CDR3 extends over 13 amino acids. Germline V CDR1 and CDR2: SEHNR, FQNEAQ (reference sequence). The CDR3 DNA sequence: TGTGCCATCCGTGGACACGATTTACCTGAAGCTTTCTTT. This sequence encodes CAIRGHDLPEAFF. The variable domain in full, with the rest retrieved from reference TRBV7-9 and TRBJ1-1, is DTGVSQNPRHKITKRGQNVTFRCDPISEHNRLYWYRQTLGQGPEFLTYFQNEAQLEKSRLLSDRFSAERPKGSFSTLEIQRTEQGDSAMYLCAIRGHDLPEAFFGQGTRLTVV.

This clone was observed a few times. The gene calls are TRBV7-6 and TRBJ1-4; TRBD1 aligns across 8 bases. CDR1 is SGHVS, CDR2 FNYEAQ, per germline. V dropped 4 bases and J dropped 3; count of bases not matched to a gene: 10. This CDR3 has 17 residues. The CDR3 protein is CASSSRAGGTANEKLFF. CDR3 coding DNA: TGTGCCAGCAGCTCTAGGGCAGGGGGCACAGCTAATGAAAAACTGTTTTTT.

The V gene is TRBV2, the J gene TRBJ2-7; tentative D call: TRBD1 (6 bases). In germline, CDR1 is SNHLY, CDR2 FYNNEI. V dropped 4 bases and J dropped 5 bases, with 12 bases sitting between them. CDR3 size: 13 residues. CDR3 nucleotide sequence: TGTGCCAGCAGTGGGTTCAGGGGTAACGAGCAGTACTTC. Its protein is CASSGFRGNEQYF.

The rearrangement links TRBV15 to TRBJ2-5; no clear D. V was cut by 0 bases and J by 0 bases, with 8 bases left in between. The CDR3 has 15 amino acids. The germline V gene has CDR1 LNHNV and CDR2 YYDKDF (reference sequence). CDR3 sequence: CATSRDNRYQETQYF. The CDR3 region has the DNA TGTGCCACCAGCAGAGATAATCGGTACCAAGAGACCCAGTACTTC.

V gene TRBV6-6 combines with J gene TRBJ2-7; TRBD2 is a possible D gene (7 bases). Germline CDR1 reads MNHNY; CDR2 reads SVGAGI (reference sequence). This CDR3 comprises 14 residues. The V and J ends lost 3 bases and 3 bases respectively, with 12 bases between them. CDR3 loop: CASSYMGGGYEQYF. CDR3 nucleotides: TGTGCCAGCAGTTATATGGGAGGGGGCTACGAGCAGTACTTC.

V usage is TRBV5-1 and J usage is TRBJ2-3; 9 positions agree with TRBD1. Per the germline V gene, CDR1 is SGHRS and CDR2 is YFSETQ. With 2 bases clipped from V and 5 bases from J, the junction kept 9 bases outside the gene matches. The CDR3 is 16 residues long. CDR3 residues: CASSFSGTGSLDTQYF. DNA for the CDR3: TGCGCCAGCAGCTTTTCTGGGACAGGGTCTTTAGATACGCAGTATTTT.

This clone was recorded once. The chain couples TRBV30 to TRBJ2-2; tentative D call: TRBD2 (7 bases). CDR1 GTSNPN and CDR2 SVGIG come from the germline V gene (reference sequence). The CDR3 contains 16 residues. Between the trimmed V and J ends, which lost 4 bases and 6 bases, there was a span of 21 bases. The CDR3 region has the DNA TGTGCCTGGACGGGAGGAGGGGGGCCCGGGGCCGGGGAGCTGTTTTTT. It translates to CAWTGGGGPGAGELFF.

The CDR3 nucleotides are TGTGCCATCAGCGCAGGGCCAGATACGCAGTATTTT. As protein: CAISAGPDTQYF. This chain joins TRBV10-3 and TRBJ2-3; D might be TRBD1 (5 bases). With 6 bases removed from V and 4 bases from J, the gap between germline ends came to 8 bases. This CDR3 comprises 12 residues. In germline, CDR1 is ENHRY, CDR2 SYGVKD.

V gene TRBV6-1 combines with J gene TRBJ2-5, with D uncertain. Germline lookup yields CDR1 MNHNS and CDR2 SASEGT. This CDR3 has 15 amino acids. Trimming stripped 0 bases from V and 3 bases from J, with 11 bases between. The DNA for the CDR3 is TGTGCCAGCAGTGAAGCTATCCGGCAGGAAGAGACCCAGTACTTC. Residues: CASSEAIRQEETQYF.

V and J are TRBV30 and TRBJ1-1; the D is unclear. The CDR3 extends over 13 amino acids. Germline V lookup: CDR1 GTSNPN, CDR2 SVGIG (reference sequence). V lost 5 bases and J 2 bases, leaving 12 bases between the germline ends. The CDR3 protein is CAWARTHNTEAFF. CDR3 nucleotides: TGTGCCTGGGCTCGGACTCATAACACTGAAGCTTTCTTT.

To note about this clone: Other DNA sequences in this specimen translate into the identical CDR3. This chain connects TRBV7-2 to TRBJ1-1; D not certain. Germline V gene data show CDR1 as SGHTA and CDR2 as FQGNSA. V was cut by 1 base and J by 0 bases, with 6 bases left in between. The CDR3 has 14 amino acids. Here the CDR3 DNA reads TGTGCCAGCAGCTTAGGCGCGGTGAACACTGAAGCTTTCTTT. Amino acid sequence: CASSLGAVNTEAFF.

This chain connects TRBV27 to TRBJ2-7; 7 bases are a match to TRBD1. CDR1 and CDR2 (germline): MNHEY, SMNVEV (reference sequence). The CDR3 length is 13 residues. The trim removed 10 bases at V and 5 bases at J, leaving 11 bases unmatched. In DNA form, the CDR3 reads TGTGCCACCCTGGGACAGCGGCCGGACGAGCAGTACTTC. This translates into CATLGQRPDEQYF.

The chain employs TRBV2 and TRBJ2-2; D may be TRBD1 (6 bases). The length of the CDR3 is 18 residues. From germline, CDR1 is SNHLY and CDR2 FYNNEI. Deletions cut 2 bases from V and 8 bases from J, with 24 bases between. DNA of the CDR3: TGTGCCAGCAGTGAATTTCCCCTCGAACCGGACAGCACTGGGGAGCTGTTTTTT. Its translation: CASSEFPLEPDSTGELFF.

The V call is TRBV6-5, the J call TRBJ2-1; TRBD2 aligns across 9 bases. This CDR3 is 16 amino acids long. Looked up from germline, CDR1 is MNHEY and CDR2 is SVGAGI. Losses at the gene ends were 4 bases for V and 1 base for J; bases not matched to a gene: 5. CDR3 nucleotides: TGTGCCAGCAGTTCAAATCTAGCGGGGTCCTACAATGAGCAGTTCTTC. This codes for CASSSNLAGSYNEQFF.

The chain combines TRBV5-1 with TRBJ2-5; TRBD1 might be the D (5 bases). The germline gives CDR1 SGHRS, CDR2 YFSETQ. The CDR3 loop spans 13 amino acids. V dropped 5 bases and J dropped 2 bases, with 10 bases sitting between them. CDR3 coding DNA: TGCGCCAGCAGGACAGAACCTCAAGAGACCCAGTACTTC. Translation gives CASRTEPQETQYF.

The chain employs TRBV5-1 and TRBJ2-7, with 11 bases that match TRBD2. The CDR3 totals 16 residues. Per germline, CDR1 SGHRS and CDR2 YFSETQ. V gave up 3 bases and J gave up 1 base; unmatched junction bases: 6. The CDR3 is CASSSGLAGFSYEQYF. The DNA of the CDR3 is TGCGCCAGCAGCTCAGGACTAGCGGGCTTTTCCTACGAGCAGTACTTC.

This chain's CDR3 is CASSPQETQYF. The DNA for the CDR3 is TGTGCCAGCAGTCCTCAAGAGACCCAGTACTTC. The rearrangement joins TRBV25-1 to TRBJ2-5, with unresolved D. The CDR3 covers 11 residues. Germline assignment: CDR1 MGHDK and CDR2 SYGVNS. V was clipped by 5 bases and J by 2 bases, with 3 bases between them.

V usage is TRBV28 and J usage is TRBJ2-2, with D possibly matching TRBD2 (6 bases). The CDR3 is 15 residues long. The V and J ends lost 3 bases and 6 bases respectively, with 14 bases between them. Looked up from germline, CDR1 is MDHEN and CDR2 is SYDVKM. The CDR3 nucleotides read TGTGCCAGCAGTTTTGAGCGGGCTTCCGCCGGGGAGCTGTTTTTT. Residues: CASSFERASAGELFF. The complete variable domain, with remaining parts taken from reference TRBV28 and TRBJ2-2, reads DVKVTQSSRYLVKRTGEKVFLECVQDMDHENMFWYRQDPGLGLRLIYFSYDVKMKEKGDIPEGYSVSREKKERFSLILESASTNQTSMYLCASSFERASAGELFFGEGSRLTVL.

This rearrangement joins TRBV6-4 to TRBJ2-3; TRBD2 agrees at 9 bases. The CDR3 spans 16 residues. CDR1 is MRHNA, CDR2 SNTAGT, per germline. V was pared by 0 bases and J by 4 bases, with 5 bases of the junction left unmatched. The CDR3: CASSDSAGGPSDTQYF. In DNA, the CDR3 is TGTGCCAGCAGTGACTCGGCGGGAGGGCCATCAGATACGCAGTATTTT.